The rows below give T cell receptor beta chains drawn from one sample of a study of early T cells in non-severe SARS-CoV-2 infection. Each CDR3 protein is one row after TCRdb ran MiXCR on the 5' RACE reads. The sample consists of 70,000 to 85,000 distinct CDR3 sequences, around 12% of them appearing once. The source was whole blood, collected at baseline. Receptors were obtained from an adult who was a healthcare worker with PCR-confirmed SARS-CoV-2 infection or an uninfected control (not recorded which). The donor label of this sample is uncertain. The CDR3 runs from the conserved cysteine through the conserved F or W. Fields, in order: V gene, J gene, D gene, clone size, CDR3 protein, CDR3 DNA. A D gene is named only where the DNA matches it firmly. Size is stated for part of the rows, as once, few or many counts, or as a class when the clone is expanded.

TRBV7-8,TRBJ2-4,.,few,CASSLRQTGNIQYF,TGTGCCAGCAGCTTAAGACAGACGGGAAACATTCAGTACTTC
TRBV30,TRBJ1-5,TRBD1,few,CAWSPSSKDRGFYSNQPQHF,TGTGCCTGGAGTCCCTCGAGCAAGGACAGGGGCTTTTATAGCAATCAGCCCCAGCATTTT
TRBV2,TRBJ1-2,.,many,CASSGDQGGGYTF,TGTGCCAGCAGTGGTGATCAGGGAGGTGGCTACACCTTC
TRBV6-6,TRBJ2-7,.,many,CASRGDTYEQYF,TGTGCCAGCAGGGGCGACACCTACGAGCAGTACTTC
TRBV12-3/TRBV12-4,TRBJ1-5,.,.,CASTSRGIYNQPQHF,TGTGCCAGCACCTCCCGGGGGATCTACAATCAGCCCCAGCATTTT
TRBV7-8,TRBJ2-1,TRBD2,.,CASSFSGMTHEQFF,TGTGCCAGCAGCTTTAGCGGGATGACGCATGAGCAGTTCTTC
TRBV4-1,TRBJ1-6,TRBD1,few,CASSRTIQGDNSPLHF,TGCGCCAGCAGCCGCACCATCCAGGGGGATAATTCACCCCTCCACTTT
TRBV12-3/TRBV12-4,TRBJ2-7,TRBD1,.,CASSPKWTGFSYEQYF,TGTGCCAGCAGCCCGAAATGGACAGGGTTTTCCTACGAGCAGTACTTC
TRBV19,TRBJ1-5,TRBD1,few,CASSLTGANQPQHF,TGTGCCAGTAGTTTAACAGGGGCCAATCAGCCCCAGCATTTT
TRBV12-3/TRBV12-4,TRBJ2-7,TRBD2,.,CASSLNSGRAPEQYF,TGTGCCAGCAGTTTAAATAGCGGGAGGGCCCCCGAGCAGTACTTC
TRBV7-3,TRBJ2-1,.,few,CASSSTGGHYNEQFF,TGTGCCAGCAGCTCCACTGGAGGCCATTACAATGAGCAGTTCTTC
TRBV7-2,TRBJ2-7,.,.,CASSLERPSYEQYF,TGTGCCAGCAGCTTAGAGCGGCCCTCCTACGAGCAGTACTTC
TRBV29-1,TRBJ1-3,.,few,CSAKLGGNTIYF,TGCAGCGCCAAGCTAGGGGGAAACACCATATATTTT
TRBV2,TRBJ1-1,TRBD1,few,CASRDDRDEAFF,TGTGCCAGCAGGGATGACAGGGATGAAGCTTTCTTT
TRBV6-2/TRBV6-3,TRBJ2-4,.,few,CASLAAAKNIQYF,TGTGCCAGCCTGGCGGCAGCCAAAAACATTCAGTACTTC
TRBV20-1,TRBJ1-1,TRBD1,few,CSGHQGGTEAFF,TGCAGTGGTCATCAGGGGGGCACTGAAGCTTTCTTT
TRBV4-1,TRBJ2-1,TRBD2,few,CASSQVGTINEQFF,TGCGCCAGCAGCCAAGTGGGGACTATCAATGAGCAGTTCTTC
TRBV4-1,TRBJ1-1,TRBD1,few,CASSQWTGNTEAFF,TGCGCCAGCAGCCAGTGGACAGGGAACACTGAAGCTTTCTTT
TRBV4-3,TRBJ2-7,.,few,CASSQDARAGSYEQYF,TGCGCCAGCAGCCAAGATGCCCGGGCCGGCTCCTACGAGCAGTACTTC
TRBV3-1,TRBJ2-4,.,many,CASSPGLGGAKNIQYF,TGTGCCAGCAGCCCAGGGCTGGGCGGAGCCAAAAACATTCAGTACTTC
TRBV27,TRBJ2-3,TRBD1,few,CASRQGVDTQYF,TGTGCCAGCAGACAGGGGGTAGATACGCAGTATTTT
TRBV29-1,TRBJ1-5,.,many,CSVALAGDQPQHF,TGCAGCGTTGCTTTGGCGGGGGATCAGCCCCAGCATTTT
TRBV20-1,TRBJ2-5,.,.,CSARDQGRSFATQYF,TGCAGTGCTAGAGATCAGGGCCGTAGTTTCGCGACCCAGTACTTC
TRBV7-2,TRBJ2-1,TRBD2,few,CASSSTSGYYNEQFF,TGTGCCAGCAGTTCGACTAGCGGATATTACAATGAGCAGTTCTTC
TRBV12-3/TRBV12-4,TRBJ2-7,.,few,CASSLDRNYEQYF,TGTGCCAGCAGTTTAGACCGAAACTACGAGCAGTACTTC
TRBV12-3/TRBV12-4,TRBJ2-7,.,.,CASTGVSGNSYEQYF,TGTGCCAGCACCGGAGTTAGCGGAAACTCCTACGAGCAGTACTTC
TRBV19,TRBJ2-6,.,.,CASSTARSGANVLTF,TGTGCCAGTAGTACAGCTCGCTCTGGGGCCAACGTCCTGACTTTC
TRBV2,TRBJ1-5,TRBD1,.,CASSELWGQSNQPQHF,TGTGCCAGCAGTGAGTTGTGGGGACAGTCCAATCAGCCCCAGCATTTT